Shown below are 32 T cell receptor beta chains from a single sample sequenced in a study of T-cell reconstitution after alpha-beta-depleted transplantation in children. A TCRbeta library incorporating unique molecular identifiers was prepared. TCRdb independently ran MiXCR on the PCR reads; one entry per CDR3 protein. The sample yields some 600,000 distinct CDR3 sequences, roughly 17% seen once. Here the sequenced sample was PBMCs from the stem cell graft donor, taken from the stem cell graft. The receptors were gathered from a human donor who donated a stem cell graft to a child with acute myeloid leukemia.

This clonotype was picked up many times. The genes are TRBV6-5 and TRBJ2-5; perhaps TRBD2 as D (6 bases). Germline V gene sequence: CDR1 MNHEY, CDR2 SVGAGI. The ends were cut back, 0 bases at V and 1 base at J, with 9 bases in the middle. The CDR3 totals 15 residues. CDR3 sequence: CASSYSMGGQETQYF. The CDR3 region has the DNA TGTGCCAGCAGTTACTCGATGGGGGGCCAAGAGACCCAGTACTTC.

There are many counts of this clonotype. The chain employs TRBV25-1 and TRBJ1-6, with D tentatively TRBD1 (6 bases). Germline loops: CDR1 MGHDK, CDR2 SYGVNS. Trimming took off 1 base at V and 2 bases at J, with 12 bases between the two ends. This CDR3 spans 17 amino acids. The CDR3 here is CASSESGWGPYNSPLHF. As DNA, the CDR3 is TGTGCCAGCAGTGAATCGGGGTGGGGGCCCTATAATTCACCCCTCCACTTT. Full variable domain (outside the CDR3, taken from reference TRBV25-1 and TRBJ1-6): EADIYQTPRYLVIGTGKKITLECSQTMGHDKMYWYQQDPGMELHLIHYSYGVNSTEKGDLSSESTVSRIRTEHFPLTLESARPSHTSQYLCASSESGWGPYNSPLHFGNGTRLTVT.

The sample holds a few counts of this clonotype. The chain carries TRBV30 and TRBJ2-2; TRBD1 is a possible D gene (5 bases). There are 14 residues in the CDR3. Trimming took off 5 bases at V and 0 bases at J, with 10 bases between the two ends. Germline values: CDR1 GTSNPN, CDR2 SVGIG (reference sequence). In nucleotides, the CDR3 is TGTGCCTGGGCCACGGACACGAACACCGGGGAGCTGTTTTTT. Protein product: CAWATDTNTGELFF.

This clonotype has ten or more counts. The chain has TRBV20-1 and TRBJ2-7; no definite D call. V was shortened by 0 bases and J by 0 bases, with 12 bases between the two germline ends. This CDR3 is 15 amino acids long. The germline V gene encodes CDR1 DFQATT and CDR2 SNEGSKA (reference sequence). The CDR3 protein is CSARDPAYLSYEQYF. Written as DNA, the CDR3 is TGCAGTGCTAGAGACCCCGCCTACCTCTCCTACGAGCAGTACTTC.

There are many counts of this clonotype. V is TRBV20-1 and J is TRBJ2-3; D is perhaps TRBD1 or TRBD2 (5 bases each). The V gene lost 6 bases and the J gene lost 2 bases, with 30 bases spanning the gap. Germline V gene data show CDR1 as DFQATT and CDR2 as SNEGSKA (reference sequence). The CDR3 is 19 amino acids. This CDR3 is CSAIAYSLVGTENTDTQYF. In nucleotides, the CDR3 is TGCAGTGCCATTGCTTACTCATTGGTCGGGACGGAAAACACAGATACGCAGTATTTT.

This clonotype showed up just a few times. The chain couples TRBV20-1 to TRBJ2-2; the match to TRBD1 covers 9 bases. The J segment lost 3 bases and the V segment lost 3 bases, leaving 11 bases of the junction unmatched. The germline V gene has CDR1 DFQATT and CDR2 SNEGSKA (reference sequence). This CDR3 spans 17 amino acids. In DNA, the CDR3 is TGCAGTGCTAGTTTGGTACGAGGGACAGGGTACACCGGGGAGCTGTTTTTT. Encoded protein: CSASLVRGTGYTGELFF.

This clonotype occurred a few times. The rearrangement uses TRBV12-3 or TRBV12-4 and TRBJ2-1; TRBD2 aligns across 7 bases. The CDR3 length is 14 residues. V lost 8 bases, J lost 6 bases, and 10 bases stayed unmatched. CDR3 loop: CASEAGQRVNEQFF. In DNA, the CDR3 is TGTGCCAGCGAAGCGGGGCAGCGGGTCAATGAGCAGTTCTTC.

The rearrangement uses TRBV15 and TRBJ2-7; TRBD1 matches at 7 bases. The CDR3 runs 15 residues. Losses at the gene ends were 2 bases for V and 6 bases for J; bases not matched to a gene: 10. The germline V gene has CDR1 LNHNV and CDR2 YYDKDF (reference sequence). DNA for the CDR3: TGTGCCACCAGCAGATCCCGACAGGGAATGAGCGAGCAGTACGTC. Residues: CATSRSRQGMSEQYV.

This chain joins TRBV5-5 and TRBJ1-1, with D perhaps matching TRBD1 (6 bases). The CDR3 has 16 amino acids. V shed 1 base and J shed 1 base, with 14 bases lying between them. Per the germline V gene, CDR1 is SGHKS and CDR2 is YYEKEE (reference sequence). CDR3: CASSLSVWGQNTEAFF. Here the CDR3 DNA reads TGTGCCAGCAGCTTGAGTGTGTGGGGACAGAACACTGAAGCTTTCTTT. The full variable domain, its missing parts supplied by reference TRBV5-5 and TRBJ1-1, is DAGVTQSPTHLIKTRGQQVTLRCSPISGHKSVSWYQQVLGQGPQFIFQYYEKEERGRGNFPDRFSARQFPNYSSELNVNALLLGDSALYLCASSLSVWGQNTEAFFGQGTRLTVV.

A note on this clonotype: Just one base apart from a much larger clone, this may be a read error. CDR3 DNA: TGCTGTGCTAGTTCCCCGAGGGCCCTGGAAATGAACACCATATATTTT. Translation: CCASSPRALEMNTIYF. The rearrangement joins TRBV20-1 to TRBJ1-3; no definite D call. Germline CDR1 is DFQATT and CDR2 is SNEGSKA (reference sequence). CDR3 length: 16 residues.

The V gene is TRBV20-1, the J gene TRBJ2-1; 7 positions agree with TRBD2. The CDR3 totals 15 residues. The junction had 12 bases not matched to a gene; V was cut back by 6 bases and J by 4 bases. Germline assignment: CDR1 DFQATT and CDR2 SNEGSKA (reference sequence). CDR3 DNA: TGCAGTGCCGCCGGCGGCCTAGCGGATTACAATGAGCAGTTCTTC. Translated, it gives CSAAGGLADYNEQFF.

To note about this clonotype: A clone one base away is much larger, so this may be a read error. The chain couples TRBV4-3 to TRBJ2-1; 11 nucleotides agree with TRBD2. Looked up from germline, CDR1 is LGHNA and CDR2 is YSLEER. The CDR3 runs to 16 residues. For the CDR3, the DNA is TGCGCCCGCAGCCCCACTAGCGGGGGCGACTACAATGAGCAGTTCTTC. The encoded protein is CARSPTSGGDYNEQFF.

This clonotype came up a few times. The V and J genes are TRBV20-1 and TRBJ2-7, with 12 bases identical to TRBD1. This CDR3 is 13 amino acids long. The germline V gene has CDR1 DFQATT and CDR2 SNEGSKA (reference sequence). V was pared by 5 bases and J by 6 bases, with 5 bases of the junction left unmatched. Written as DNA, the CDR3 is TGCAGTGCTGGGACAGGGGGCAATCGCGAGCAGTACTTC. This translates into CSAGTGGNREQYF.

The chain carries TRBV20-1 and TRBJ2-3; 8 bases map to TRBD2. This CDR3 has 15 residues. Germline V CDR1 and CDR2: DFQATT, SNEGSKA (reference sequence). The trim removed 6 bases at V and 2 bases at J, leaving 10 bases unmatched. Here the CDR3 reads CSAISGGLNTDTQYF. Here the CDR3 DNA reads TGCAGTGCCATCAGCGGGGGTCTAAACACAGATACGCAGTATTTT.

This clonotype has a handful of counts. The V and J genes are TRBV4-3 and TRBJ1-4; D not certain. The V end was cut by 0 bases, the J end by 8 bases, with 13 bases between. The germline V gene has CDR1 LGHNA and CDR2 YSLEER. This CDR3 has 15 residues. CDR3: CASSQDLQNREKLFF. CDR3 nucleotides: TGCGCCAGCAGCCAAGATTTACAGAATAGGGAAAAACTGTTTTTT.

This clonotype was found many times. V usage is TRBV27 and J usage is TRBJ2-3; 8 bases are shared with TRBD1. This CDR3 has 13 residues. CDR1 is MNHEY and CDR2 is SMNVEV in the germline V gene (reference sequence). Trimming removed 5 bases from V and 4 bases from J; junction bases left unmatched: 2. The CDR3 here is CASSQGAADTQYF. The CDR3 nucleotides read TGTGCCAGCAGTCAGGGGGCGGCAGATACGCAGTATTTT.

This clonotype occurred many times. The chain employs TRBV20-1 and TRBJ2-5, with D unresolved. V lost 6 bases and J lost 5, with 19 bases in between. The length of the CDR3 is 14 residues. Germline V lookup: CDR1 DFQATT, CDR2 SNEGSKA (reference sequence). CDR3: CSAPDEALHETQYF. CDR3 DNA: TGCAGTGCCCCGGATGAGGCACTACACGAGACCCAGTACTTC.

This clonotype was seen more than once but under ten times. DNA of the CDR3: TGTGCCAGCAGTGTCGGGACAGACAATGAGCAGTTCTTC. This sequence encodes CASSVGTDNEQFF. The chain has TRBV27 and TRBJ2-1; 7 positions agree with TRBD1. This CDR3 comprises 13 residues. The trim removed 5 bases at V and 5 bases at J, leaving 3 bases unmatched. CDR1 and CDR2 (germline): MNHEY, SMNVEV (reference sequence).

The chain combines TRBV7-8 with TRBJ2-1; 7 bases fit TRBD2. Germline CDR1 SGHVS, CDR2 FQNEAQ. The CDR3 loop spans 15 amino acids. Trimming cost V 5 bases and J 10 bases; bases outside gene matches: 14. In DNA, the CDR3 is TGTGCCAGCAGCCCAGTGGGGGGGACGGGCGACGAGCAGTTCTTC. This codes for CASSPVGGTGDEQFF.

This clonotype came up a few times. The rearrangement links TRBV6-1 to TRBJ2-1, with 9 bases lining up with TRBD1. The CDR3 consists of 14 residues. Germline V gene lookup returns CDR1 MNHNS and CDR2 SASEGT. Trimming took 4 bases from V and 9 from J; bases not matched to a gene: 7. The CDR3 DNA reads TGTGCCAGCAGTGGAACGACAGGGGGTACTGAGCAGTTCTTC. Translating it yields CASSGTTGGTEQFF.

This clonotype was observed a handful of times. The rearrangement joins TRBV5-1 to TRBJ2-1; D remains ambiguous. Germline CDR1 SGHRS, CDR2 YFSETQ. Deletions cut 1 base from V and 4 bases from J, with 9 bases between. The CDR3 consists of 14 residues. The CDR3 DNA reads TGCGCCAGCAGCTTGAGACTCCCATACAATGAGCAGTTCTTC. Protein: CASSLRLPYNEQFF.

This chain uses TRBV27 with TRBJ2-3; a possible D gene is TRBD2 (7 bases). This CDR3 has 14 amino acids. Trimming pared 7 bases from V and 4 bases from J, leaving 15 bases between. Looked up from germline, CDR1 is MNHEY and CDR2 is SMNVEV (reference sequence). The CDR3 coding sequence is TGTGCCAGCACCCTGGCGGGGGCCCCAGATACGCAGTATTTT. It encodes CASTLAGAPDTQYF.

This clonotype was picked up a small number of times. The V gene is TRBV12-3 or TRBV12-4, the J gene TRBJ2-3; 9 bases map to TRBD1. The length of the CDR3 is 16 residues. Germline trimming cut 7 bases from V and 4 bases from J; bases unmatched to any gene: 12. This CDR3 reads CASNPLRDRDPDTQYF. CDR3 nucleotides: TGTGCCAGCAACCCTCTTCGGGACAGGGACCCAGATACGCAGTATTTT.

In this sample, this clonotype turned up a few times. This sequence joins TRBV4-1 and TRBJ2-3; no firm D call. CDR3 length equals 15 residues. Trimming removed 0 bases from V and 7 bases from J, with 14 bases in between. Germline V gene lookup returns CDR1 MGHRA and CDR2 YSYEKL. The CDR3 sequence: CASSQDMSGTNTQYF. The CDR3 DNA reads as TGCGCCAGCAGCCAAGACATGTCGGGTACAAATACGCAGTATTTT.

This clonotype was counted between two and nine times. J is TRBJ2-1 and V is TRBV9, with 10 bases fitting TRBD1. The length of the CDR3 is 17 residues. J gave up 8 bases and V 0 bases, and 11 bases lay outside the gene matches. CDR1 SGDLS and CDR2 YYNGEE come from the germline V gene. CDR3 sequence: CASSVATGTGVIDEQFF. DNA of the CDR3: TGTGCCAGCAGCGTAGCTACAGGGACAGGGGTTATAGATGAGCAGTTCTTC.

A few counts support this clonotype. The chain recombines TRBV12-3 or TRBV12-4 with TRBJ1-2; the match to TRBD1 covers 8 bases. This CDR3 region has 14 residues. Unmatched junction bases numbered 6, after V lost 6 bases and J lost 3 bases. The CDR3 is CASSQTGDYYGYTF. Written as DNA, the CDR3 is TGTGCCAGCAGCCAGACAGGGGACTACTATGGCTACACCTTC.

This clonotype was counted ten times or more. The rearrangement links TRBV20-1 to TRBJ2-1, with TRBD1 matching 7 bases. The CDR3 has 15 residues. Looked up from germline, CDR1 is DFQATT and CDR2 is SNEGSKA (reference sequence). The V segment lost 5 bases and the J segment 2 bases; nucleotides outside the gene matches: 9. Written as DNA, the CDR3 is TGCAGTGCTCCTCCTTACAGGGGACCCTACAATGAGCAGTTCTTC. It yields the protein CSAPPYRGPYNEQFF.

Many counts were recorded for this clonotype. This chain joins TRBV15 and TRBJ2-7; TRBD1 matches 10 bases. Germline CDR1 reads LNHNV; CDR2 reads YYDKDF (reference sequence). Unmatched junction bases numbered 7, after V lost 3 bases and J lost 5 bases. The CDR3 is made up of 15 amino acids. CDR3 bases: TGTGCCACCAGCAGCTCCGGGACAGGGGTACACGAGCAGTACTTC. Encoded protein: CATSSSGTGVHEQYF.

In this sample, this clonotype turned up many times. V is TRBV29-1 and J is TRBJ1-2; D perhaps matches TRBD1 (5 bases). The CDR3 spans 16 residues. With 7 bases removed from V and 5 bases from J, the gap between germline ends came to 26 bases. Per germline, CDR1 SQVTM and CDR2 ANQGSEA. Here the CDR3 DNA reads TGCAGCGCCGGCGGGGGGAGTCCTCAAAGCCTATATGGCTACACCTTC. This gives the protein CSAGGGSPQSLYGYTF. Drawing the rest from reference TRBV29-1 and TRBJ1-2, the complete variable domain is SAVISQKPSRDICQRGTSLTIQCQVDSQVTMMFWYRQQPGQSLTLIATANQGSEATYESGFVIDKFPISRPNLTFSTLTVSNMSPEDSSIYLCSAGGGSPQSLYGYTFGSGTRLTVV.

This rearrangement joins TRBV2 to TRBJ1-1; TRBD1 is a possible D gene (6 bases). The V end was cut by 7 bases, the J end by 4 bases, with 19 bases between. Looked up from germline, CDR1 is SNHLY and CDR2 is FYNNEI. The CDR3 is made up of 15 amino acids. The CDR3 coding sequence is TGTGCCAGCAAATCGAATAGGGCAGGGGTCACTGAAGCTTTCTTT. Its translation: CASKSNRAGVTEAFF.

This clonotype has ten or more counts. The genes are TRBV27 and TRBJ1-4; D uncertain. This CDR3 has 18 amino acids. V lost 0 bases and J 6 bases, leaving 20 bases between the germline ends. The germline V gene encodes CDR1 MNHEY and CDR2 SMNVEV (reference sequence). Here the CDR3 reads CASSLSDPAGRWDEKLFF. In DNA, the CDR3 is TGTGCCAGCAGTTTATCGGACCCGGCTGGGAGGTGGGATGAAAAACTGTTTTTT. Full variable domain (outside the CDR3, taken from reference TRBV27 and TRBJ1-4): EAQVTQNPRYLITVTGKKLTVTCSQNMNHEYMSWYRQDPGLGLRQIYYSMNVEVTDKGDVPEGYKVSRKEKRNFPLILESPSPNQTSLYFCASSLSDPAGRWDEKLFFGSGTQLSVL.

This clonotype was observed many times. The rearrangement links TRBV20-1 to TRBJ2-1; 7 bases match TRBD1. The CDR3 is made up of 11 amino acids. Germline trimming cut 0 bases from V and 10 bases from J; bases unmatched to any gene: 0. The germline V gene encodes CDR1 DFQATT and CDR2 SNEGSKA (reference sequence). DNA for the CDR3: TGCAGTGCTAGAGAGGACAGGGAGCAGTTCTTC. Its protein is CSAREDREQFF.